This T cell receptor beta chain was obtained from a study of T cell repertoires in cytomegalovirus infection. The wider study: Indications came from public TCR beta signatures; they pointed to CMV infection and to a matching HLA type.

TCRdb passed the reads through MiXCR, listing each CDR3 protein once. The profile shows hundreds of thousands of distinct CDR3 sequences, 20% to 25% of them singletons. Germline CDR1 is DFQATT and CDR2 is SNEGSKA (reference sequence). J was trimmed by 2 bases and V by 0 bases; bases with no gene match: 6. The CDR3 has 15 residues. The sequence was obtained from a human donor in good health (CMV status not recorded). Some clones in this sample may be carry-over from other donors' samples. The chain uses TRBV20-1 and TRBJ1-2; 7 bases fit TRBD1. The sequencing input was CD8+ T cells from PBMCs. This CDR3 is CSARDEKGANYGYTF. CDR3 in DNA: TGCAGTGCTAGAGATGAAAAGGGGGCCAACTATGGCTACACCTTC.